A single sample gave rise to the 4 T cell receptor beta chains below, sequenced in a study of blood T cell repertoires in COVID-19. Clones were read by immunoSEQ multiplex PCR, and TCRdb kept only the in-frame ones, dropping some. The table lists over 100,000 clones, approximately 85% of them singletons. The sequenced sample consisted of peripheral blood. The receptors derive from a man aged 35 to 55 with acute or convalescent COVID-19.

V and J are TRBV27 and TRBJ1-4; D call uncertain. Trimming cost V 5 bases and J 10 bases, with 14 bases left between them. The CDR3 is made up of 13 amino acids. The germline CDR1 and CDR2 sequences are MNHEY and SMNVEV (reference sequence). For the CDR3, the DNA is TGTGCCAGCAGTCCCCGGGTTATAGGAAAACTGTTTTTT. Protein sequence: CASSPRVIGKLFF.

This clone has a single count. The J gene is TRBJ1-1, the V gene TRBV3-1 (or the pseudogene TRBV3-2); TRBD1 matches at 11 bases. This CDR3 spans 15 amino acids. The V gene end was trimmed by 5 bases and the J gene end by 5 bases; junction bases not matched to a gene: 7. From germline, CDR1 is LGHDT and CDR2 YNNKEL (reference sequence). This CDR3 is CASSSRDRGGTEAFF. DNA for the CDR3: TGTGCCAGCAGCTCAAGGGACAGGGGGGGGACTGAAGCTTTCTTT.

In its sample, this clone was seen a few times. The rearrangement links TRBV28 to TRBJ1-2, with D unclear. V was cut by 4 bases and J by 6 bases, with 12 bases left in between. The CDR3 spans 13 residues. Looked up from germline, CDR1 is MDHEN and CDR2 is SYDVKM. The CDR3: CASSSYGGDGYTF. The CDR3 DNA reads as TGTGCCAGCAGTTCCTATGGCGGGGATGGCTACACCTTC.

In its sample, this clone was seen once. This sequence joins TRBV5-8 and TRBJ2-7, with 13 bases identical to TRBD2. The CDR3 length is 13 residues. J gave up 12 bases and V 4 bases, and 7 bases lay outside the gene matches. Germline V gene data show CDR1 as SGHTS and CDR2 as YDEGEE. The CDR3 sequence is CASSAGTSGIVYF. The CDR3, as DNA: TGTGCCAGCAGCGCCGGGACTAGCGGGATAGTGTACTTC. The variable domain in full, completed from reference TRBV5-8 and TRBJ2-7, reads EAGVTQSPTHLIKTRGQQATLRCSPISGHTSVYWYQQALGLGLQFLLWYDEGEERNRGNFPPRFSGRQFPNYSSELNVNALELEDSALYLCASSAGTSGIVYFGPGTRLTVT.